This record looks at one T cell receptor beta chain sequence and its context. Antigen: not known. These data are taken from a study of CD8+ T cells in alopecia areata. Looking at the study overall: Tofacitinib therapy took 6 to 18 months; 6 months off drug came after. General observations from the study: A large proportion of expanded lesional clones were detected persisting in scalp and blood during tofacitinib. Tofacitinib significantly decreased scalp clonality and expanded CD8+ clones among top 100.

cDNA reverse transcribed from extracted RNA served as the sequencing template. The assay was immunoSEQ multiplex PCR, and TCRdb's table has in-frame clones only and misses some. The sample contains 130,000 or so clones, 86% of which appear only once. The treatment was: oral pan-JAK inhibitor, 5-10 mg twice daily. Alopecia areata patients provided lesional scalp punch biopsies and peripheral blood. This CDR3 contains 16 residues. Trimming cost V 0 bases and J 3 bases, with 13 bases left between them. The germline CDR1 and CDR2 sequences are MNHEY and SVGAGI. This specimen was CD8+ T cells sorted from blood, taken at week 4, from a patient treated with tofacitinib. The TCR originated in a human donor with alopecia areata. This sequence joins TRBV6-5 and TRBJ2-3, with D possibly being TRBD2 (7 bases). In nucleotides, the CDR3 is TGTGCCAGCAGTTACTCAGTTGGGAGGGGGACAGATACGCAGTATTTT. It is translated as CASSYSVGRGTDTQYF.